Many counts were recorded for the clone carrying this T cell receptor beta chain. This record comes from a study of T-cell reconstitution after alpha-beta-depleted transplantation in children. CDR1 and CDR2 (germline): SNHLY, FYNNEI. Trimming shortened V by 6 bases and J by 3 bases, and 6 bases separated the two germline ends. This CDR3 is built from 11 residues. The library targeted TCRbeta and was prepared with unique molecular identifiers. TCRdb ran MiXCR on the PCR reads and lists one entry per CDR3 protein. The repertoire holds a few hundred thousand distinct CDR3 sequences, approximately 20% seen once, with approximately 3% in the top ten.

The chain links TRBV2 to TRBJ2-7, with D uncertain. This TCR was sampled from a human donor who donated a stem cell graft to a child with acute lymphoblastic leukemia. Sequenced material: PBMCs from the stem cell graft donor, taken from the stem cell graft. The chain's CDR3 is CASSDNYEQYF. The CDR3 DNA is TGTGCCAGCAGCGACAACTACGAGCAGTACTTC.